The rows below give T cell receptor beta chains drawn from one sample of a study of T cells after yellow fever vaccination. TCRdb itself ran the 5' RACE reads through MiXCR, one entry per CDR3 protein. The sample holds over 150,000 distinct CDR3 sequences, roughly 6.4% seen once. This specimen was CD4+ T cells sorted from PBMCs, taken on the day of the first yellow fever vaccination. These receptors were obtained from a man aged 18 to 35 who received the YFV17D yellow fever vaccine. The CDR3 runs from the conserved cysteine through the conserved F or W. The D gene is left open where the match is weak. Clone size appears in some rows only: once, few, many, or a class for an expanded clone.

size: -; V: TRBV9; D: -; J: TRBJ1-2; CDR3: CASKQTGTLYGYTF; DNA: TGTGCCAGCAAGCAGACGGGTACACTTTATGGCTACACCTTC
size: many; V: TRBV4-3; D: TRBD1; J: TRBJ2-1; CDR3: CASSRRGTGEDEQFF; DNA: TGCGCCAGCAGCCGACGGGGGACAGGGGAGGACGAGCAGTTCTTC
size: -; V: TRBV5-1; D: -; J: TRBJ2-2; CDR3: CASSLVPPRRGELFF; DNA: TGCGCCAGCAGCTTGGTCCCCCCCCGTCGTGGGGAGCTGTTTTTT
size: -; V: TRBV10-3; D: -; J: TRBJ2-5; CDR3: CAISEQGSQETQYF; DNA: TGTGCCATCAGTGAACAGGGAAGCCAAGAGACCCAGTACTTC
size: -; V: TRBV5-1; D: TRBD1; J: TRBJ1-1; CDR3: CASSPNRQGVSTEAFF; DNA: TGCGCCAGCAGCCCAAACCGACAGGGCGTAAGCACTGAAGCTTTCTTT
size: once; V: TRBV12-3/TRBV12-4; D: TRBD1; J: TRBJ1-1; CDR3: CTSRSTGGTEAFF; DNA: TGTACCAGCAGGTCGACAGGGGGAACTGAAGCTTTCTTT
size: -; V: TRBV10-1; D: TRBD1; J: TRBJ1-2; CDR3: CASSAGQGGGYGYTF; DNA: TGCGCCAGCAGTGCCGGACAGGGTGGCGGCTATGGCTACACCTTC
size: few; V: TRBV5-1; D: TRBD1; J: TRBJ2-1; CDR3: CASSFPRDRGWSSQQFF; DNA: TGCGCCAGCAGCTTCCCCCGGGACAGGGGTTGGAGTAGCCAGCAGTTCTTC
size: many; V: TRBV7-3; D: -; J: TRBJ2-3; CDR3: CASSQFGDTQYF; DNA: TGTGCCAGCAGCCAATTTGGAGATACGCAGTATTTT
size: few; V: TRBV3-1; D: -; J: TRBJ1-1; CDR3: CASTTQGNTEAFF; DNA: TGTGCCAGCACCACTCAGGGGAACACTGAAGCTTTCTTT
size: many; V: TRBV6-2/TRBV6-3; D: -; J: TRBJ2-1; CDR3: CASSYRGPDNEQFF; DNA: TGTGCCAGCAGTTACCGCGGACCCGACAATGAGCAGTTCTTC
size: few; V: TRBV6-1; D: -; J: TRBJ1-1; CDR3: CASSTTRDSAAFF; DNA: TGTGCCAGCAGTACCACTAGGGATAGTGCAGCTTTCTTT
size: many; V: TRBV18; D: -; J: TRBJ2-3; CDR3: CASSPDSRDTQYF; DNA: TGTGCCAGCTCACCGGACAGCAGGGATACGCAGTATTTT
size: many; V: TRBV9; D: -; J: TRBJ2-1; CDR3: CASSVQASYNEQFF; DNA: TGTGCCAGCAGCGTGCAGGCGTCCTACAATGAGCAGTTCTTC
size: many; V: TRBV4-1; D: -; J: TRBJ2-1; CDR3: CASSYYGLGYNEQFF; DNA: TGCGCCAGCAGCTATTACGGGCTAGGCTACAATGAGCAGTTCTTC
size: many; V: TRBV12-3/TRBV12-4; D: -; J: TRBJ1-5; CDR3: CASGSGTLNQPQHF; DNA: TGTGCCAGCGGAAGCGGGACACTCAATCAGCCCCAGCATTTT
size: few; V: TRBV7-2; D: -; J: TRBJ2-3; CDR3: CASSPSGTRGWYTQYF; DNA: TGTGCCAGCAGCCCGTCCGGAACCCGGGGCTGGTATACGCAGTATTTT
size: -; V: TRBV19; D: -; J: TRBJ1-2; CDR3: CASSIEGRGIGFGGYTF; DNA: TGTGCCAGTAGTATAGAGGGTCGGGGGATCGGGTTCGGTGGCTACACCTTC
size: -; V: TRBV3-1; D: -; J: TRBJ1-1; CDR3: CASSQDSEGLPEAFF; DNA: TGTGCCAGCAGCCAAGATAGCGAGGGCCTGCCTGAAGCTTTCTTT
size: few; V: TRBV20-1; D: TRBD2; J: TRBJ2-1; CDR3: CSARVNLAGGRYDEQFF; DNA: TGCAGTGCTAGAGTTAATCTAGCGGGGGGGAGGTACGATGAGCAGTTCTTC
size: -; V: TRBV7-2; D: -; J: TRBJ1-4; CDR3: CASSFYSPNEKLFF; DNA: TGTGCCAGCAGCTTCTACAGCCCTAATGAAAAACTGTTTTTT
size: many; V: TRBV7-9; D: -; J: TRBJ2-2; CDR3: CASSPGPRTGELFF; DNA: TGTGCCAGCAGCCCCGGCCCTCGCACCGGGGAGCTGTTTTTT
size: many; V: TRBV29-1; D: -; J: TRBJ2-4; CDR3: CSVGDTMGNIQYF; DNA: TGCAGCGTTGGGGACACCATGGGGAACATTCAGTACTTC
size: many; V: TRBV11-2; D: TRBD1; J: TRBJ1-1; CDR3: CASSLEWGQGTEAFF; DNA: TGTGCCAGCAGCTTAGAATGGGGACAGGGCACTGAAGCTTTCTTT
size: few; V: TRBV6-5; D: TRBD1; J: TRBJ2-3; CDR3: CASSQGQGKEHF; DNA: TGTGCCAGCAGTCAGGGACAGGGGAAAGAACATTTT
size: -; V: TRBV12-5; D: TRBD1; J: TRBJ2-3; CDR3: CASGKGQGTDTQYF; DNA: TGTGCTAGTGGTAAGGGACAGGGAACAGATACGCAGTATTTT
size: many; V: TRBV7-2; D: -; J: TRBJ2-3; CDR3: CASSLAGTHTTDTQYF; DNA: TGTGCCAGCAGCTTAGCGGGTACCCATACCACAGATACGCAGTATTTT
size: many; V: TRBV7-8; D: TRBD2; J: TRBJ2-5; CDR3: CASSLTWTSGLRAQYF; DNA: TGTGCCAGCAGCTTAACCTGGACTAGCGGGCTACGGGCCCAGTACTTC
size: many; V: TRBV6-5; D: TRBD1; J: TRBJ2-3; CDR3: CASSRQGVSPDTQYF; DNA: TGTGCCAGCAGCAGACAGGGAGTGAGCCCAGATACGCAGTATTTT
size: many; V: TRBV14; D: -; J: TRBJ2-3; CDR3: CASSQDSPETWVYDTQYF; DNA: TGTGCCAGCAGCCAAGATTCACCAGAGACGTGGGTTTATGATACGCAGTATTTT
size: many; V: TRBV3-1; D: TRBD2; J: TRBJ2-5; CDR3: CASSPPLAGSQETQYF; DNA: TGTGCCAGCAGTCCCCCACTAGCGGGGTCCCAAGAGACCCAGTACTTC
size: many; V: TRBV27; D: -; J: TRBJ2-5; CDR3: CASSLYGTQETQYF; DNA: TGTGCCAGCAGTTTATACGGGACTCAAGAGACCCAGTACTTC
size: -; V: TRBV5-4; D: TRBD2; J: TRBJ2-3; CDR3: CASSLVPSGGAGDTQYF; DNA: TGTGCCAGCAGCTTGGTCCCTAGCGGGGGGGCTGGGGATACGCAGTATTTT
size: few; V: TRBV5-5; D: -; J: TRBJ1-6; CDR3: CASSLEPKGGSPLHF; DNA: TGTGCCAGCAGCTTGGAGCCTAAAGGTGGTTCACCCCTCCACTTT
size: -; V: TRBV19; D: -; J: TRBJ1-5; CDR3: CASSKPQGKSGNQPQHF; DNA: TGTGCCAGTAGTAAACCACAAGGGAAAAGCGGCAATCAGCCCCAGCATTTT
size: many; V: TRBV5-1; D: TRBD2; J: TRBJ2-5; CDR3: CARGTADRPTGGEETQYF; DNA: TGCGCCAGGGGGACTGCCGACCGTCCCACCGGGGGGGAAGAGACCCAGTACTTC
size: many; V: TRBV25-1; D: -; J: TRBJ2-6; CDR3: CASSETARGGFHSGANVLTF; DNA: TGTGCCAGCAGTGAGACTGCCCGAGGAGGGTTCCACTCTGGGGCCAACGTCCTGACTTTC
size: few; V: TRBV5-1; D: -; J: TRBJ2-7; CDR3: CASSLRDRNYEQYF; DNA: TGCGCCAGCAGCCTTAGAGACAGGAATTACGAGCAGTACTTC
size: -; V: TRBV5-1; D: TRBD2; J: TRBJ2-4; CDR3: CASSLAGGTSGGLTAKNIQYF; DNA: TGCGCCAGCAGCTTGGCCGGGGGAACTAGCGGGGGCCTTACCGCCAAAAACATTCAGTACTTC
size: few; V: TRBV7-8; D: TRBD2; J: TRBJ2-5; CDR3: CASSPLSGGGYQETQYF; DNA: TGTGCCAGCAGCCCGCTTTCCGGGGGGGGGTACCAAGAGACCCAGTACTTC
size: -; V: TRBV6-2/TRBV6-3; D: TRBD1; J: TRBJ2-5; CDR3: CASSSNRDRRETQYF; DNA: TGTGCCAGCAGTTCAAACCGGGACAGGAGGGAGACCCAGTACTTC
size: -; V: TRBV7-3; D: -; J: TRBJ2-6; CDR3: CASSLRGGGANVLTF; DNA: TGTGCCAGCAGCTTACGGGGCGGTGGGGCCAACGTCCTGACTTTC
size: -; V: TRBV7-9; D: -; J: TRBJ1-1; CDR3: CASSLQGGQTEAFF; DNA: TGTGCCAGCAGCTTACAAGGCGGTCAGACTGAAGCTTTCTTT
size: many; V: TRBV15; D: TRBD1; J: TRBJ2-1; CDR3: CATSRHYPGQGNEQFF; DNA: TGTGCCACCAGCAGACATTATCCGGGACAGGGTAATGAGCAGTTCTTC
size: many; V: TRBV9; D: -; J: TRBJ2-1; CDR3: CASTTRGAPGNEQFF; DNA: TGTGCCAGCACCACGAGGGGGGCTCCCGGCAATGAGCAGTTCTTC
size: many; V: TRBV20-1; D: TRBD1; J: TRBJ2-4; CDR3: CSARAPGTGGYIQYF; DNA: TGCAGTGCTAGAGCCCCTGGGACAGGGGGCTACATTCAGTACTTC
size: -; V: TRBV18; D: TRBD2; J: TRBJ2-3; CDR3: CASSPRTSATDTQYF; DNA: TGTGCCAGCTCACCGCGGACTAGCGCGACAGATACGCAGTATTTT
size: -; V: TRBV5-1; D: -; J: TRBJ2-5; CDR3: CASSEVGAEETQYF; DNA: TGCGCCAGCAGCGAGGTGGGGGCCGAAGAGACCCAGTACTTC
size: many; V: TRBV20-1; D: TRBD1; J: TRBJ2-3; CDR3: CSAGRQGATDTQYF; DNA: TGCAGTGCTGGGAGACAGGGGGCAACAGATACGCAGTATTTT
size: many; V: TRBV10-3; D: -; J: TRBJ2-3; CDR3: CAISLTGDTQYF; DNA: TGTGCCATCAGTCTCACGGGTGATACGCAGTATTTT
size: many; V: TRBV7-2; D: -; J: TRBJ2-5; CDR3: CASSQGPPPIPF; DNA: TGTGCCAGCAGCCAGGGACCGCCCCCCATCCCCTTC
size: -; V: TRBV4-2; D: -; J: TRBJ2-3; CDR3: CASSLKAETSTDTQYF; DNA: TGTGCCAGCAGCCTGAAAGCGGAAACTAGCACAGATACGCAGTATTTT
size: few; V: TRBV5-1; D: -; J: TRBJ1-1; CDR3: CASSLKRGTEAFF; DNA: TGCGCCAGCAGCTTGAAGCGGGGCACTGAAGCTTTCTTT
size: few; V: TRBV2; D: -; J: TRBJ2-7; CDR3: CASRGVGLYEQYF; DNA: TGTGCCAGCAGAGGGGTGGGCCTCTACGAGCAGTACTTC
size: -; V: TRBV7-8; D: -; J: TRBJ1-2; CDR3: CASSLDSLIHGYTF; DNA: TGTGCCAGCAGCCTCGACAGCCTTATTCATGGCTACACCTTC
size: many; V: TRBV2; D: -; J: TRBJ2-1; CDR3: CASGFHNEQFF; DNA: TGTGCCAGCGGCTTTCACAATGAGCAGTTCTTC
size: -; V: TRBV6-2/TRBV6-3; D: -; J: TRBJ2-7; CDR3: CASSGGRSSYEQYF; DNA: TGTGCCAGCAGTGGGGGACGGTCCTCCTACGAGCAGTACTTC
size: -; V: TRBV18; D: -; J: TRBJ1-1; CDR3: CASSAVWTAPLTEAFF; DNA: TGTGCCAGCTCAGCCGTCTGGACAGCCCCACTCACTGAAGCTTTCTTT
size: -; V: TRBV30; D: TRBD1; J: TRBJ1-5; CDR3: CAWSQTGLAQPQHF; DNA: TGTGCCTGGAGCCAGACAGGGTTAGCTCAGCCCCAGCATTTT